This record concerns one TCR beta chain sequence. This clone was detected only once. The antigen it binds to is not known. Per-base qualities were not stored, and no clone one base away is much larger. This sample was included in a study of blood T cell repertoires in COVID-19 (dated by TCRdb to the early 2020s). In terms of the full investigation: Collaborator samples came from the United States, Italy and Spain and covered acute and convalescent phases of COVID-19. Sample metadata almost always included a de-identified subject ID, COVID-19 status, age in years and sex. A freely available public database, intended as a resource for researchers studying the immune response to SARS-CoV-2, is where the repertoires were released. Deeply sampled blood TCRbeta repertoires from subjects exposed to, actively infected with, or recovered from COVID-19 were included in the dataset. The material from the prospective study consisted of cDNA or gDNA derived from T cells, B-cell-depleted T cells, or PBMCs. Where available, HLA class I and class II types were taken from metadata supplied by the sample provider and were not determined by assay-based typing. The samples were drawn from two sources: the first 160 participants of the ongoing ImmuneRACE study, and 1,000 to 1,500 subjects contributed by 6 global collaborators. Paper-wide results and their limitations: The quantity of clinical and demographic metadata differed by source and by participant and was supplied without curation.

TCRbeta CDR3 regions were amplified from genomic DNA using the immunoSEQ Assay, a bias-controlled multiplex PCR. Regarding the original processing steps: The number of nucleated cells in each sample was estimated by amplification of reference gene primers within the assay. To quantify the absolute abundance of each unique TCRbeta CDR3 rearrangement, sequence reads were collapsed and filtered. Productive Simpson clonality was computed per sample as the square root of Simpson's diversity index over productive rearrangements. TCRdb took this table from immuneACCESS and kept in-frame rearrangements with V and J called. Such tables lack part of the clones; where checked against another copy, unresolved V genes explain under half of the gap, and the rest is unexplained. D and trimming come from the DNA, and the V and J calls and clone size come from that table. The sample has roughly 66,000 clones on record, about 90% of them singletons. Under 8.5% of the sample lies in the top ten.

Whole blood was collected in K2EDTA tubes by collaborating institutions according to the institutions' own protocols. For TCRbeta analysis, collaborator samples were shipped as frozen whole blood, as isolated PBMCs, or as DNA extracted from either sample type. This TCR was sampled from a human donor in a cohort sampled during active COVID-19. Sequenced: peripheral blood.

The DNA sequence reads TGTGCCAGCAGTCGCGGCGAAGTACACAGGGGTTCGTATGGCTACACCTTC. It codes for CASSRGEVHRGSYGYTF. The chain was built from TRBV6-6 and TRBJ1-2; 7 bases in the junction line up with TRBD1. The CDR3 goes from the cysteine to the phenylalanine over 17 residues. Of all the DNA, just the CDR3 is kept, 51 bases in frame from base 1. The germline V gene (reference sequence) yields MNHNY for CDR1 and SVGAGI for CDR2. V is pruned by 5 bases and J by 5 bases, leaving 17 bases of the junction without a gene match.